These 22 T cell receptor beta chains originate from one sample sequenced in a study of human T cells and chemical hapten exposure. Extraction of total RNA was performed on unfractionated whole blood. In TCRdb, the 5' RACE reads were re-called with MiXCR into one record per CDR3 protein. The table includes approximately 110,000 distinct CDR3 sequences, 15% to 20% detected once. The source is a human donor in good health.

This clonotype showed up just once. This chain uses TRBV5-1 with TRBJ2-7; 12 bases agree with TRBD2. Germline trimming cut 4 bases from V and 2 bases from J; bases unmatched to any gene: 13. CDR1 and CDR2 (germline): SGHRS, YFSETQ. This CDR3 is built from 18 residues. This CDR3 reads CASSPYYGLAGKTYEQYF. CDR3 DNA: TGCGCCAGCAGCCCTTACTATGGACTAGCGGGAAAGACCTACGAGCAGTACTTC.

The J gene is TRBJ1-4, the V gene TRBV6-2 or TRBV6-3; no firm D call. CDR1 is MNHEY, CDR2 SVGEGT, per germline. V lost 0 bases and J lost 10, with 9 bases in between. The CDR3 has 13 residues. CDR3 in amino acids: CASSYSSGGKLFF. In DNA, the CDR3 is TGTGCCAGCAGTTACTCTAGTGGTGGAAAACTGTTTTTT.

The chain links TRBV29-1 to TRBJ1-1, with TRBD1 identical over 10 bases. This CDR3 has 17 residues. CDR1 and CDR2 (germline): SQVTM, ANQGSEA. The V segment lost 3 bases and the J segment 1 base; nucleotides outside the gene matches: 11. The CDR3 DNA is TGCAGCGTTGAGGGGGGACAGGGGCTAAATACGAACACTGAAGCTTTCTTT. Translated, it gives CSVEGGQGLNTNTEAFF. The full variable domain, its missing parts supplied by reference TRBV29-1 and TRBJ1-1, is SAVISQKPSRDICQRGTSLTIQCQVDSQVTMMFWYRQQPGQSLTLIATANQGSEATYESGFVIDKFPISRPNLTFSTLTVSNMSPEDSSIYLCSVEGGQGLNTNTEAFFGQGTRLTVV.

The CDR3 region has the DNA TGTGCCAGCAAAAGACGGCACGGCAACACCGGGGAGCTGTTTTTT. It encodes CASKRRHGNTGELFF. The rearrangement links TRBV6-5 to TRBJ2-2, with D uncertain. The V gene lost 7 bases and the J gene lost 2 bases, with 14 bases spanning the gap. Germline lookup yields CDR1 MNHEY and CDR2 SVGAGI. The CDR3 runs 15 residues.

This clonotype was recorded a few times. The CDR3 sequence: CASTGQMASPLHF. DNA for the CDR3: TGTGCCAGCACGGGACAAATGGCTTCACCCCTCCACTTT. The chain joins TRBV6-6 to TRBJ1-6; TRBD1 is a possible D gene (6 bases). V was pared by 7 bases and J by 9 bases, with 13 bases between. CDR3 size: 13 residues. Germline values: CDR1 MNHNY, CDR2 SVGAGI (reference sequence).

This chain uses TRBV14 with TRBJ1-6; a possible D gene is TRBD1 (6 bases). The CDR3 extends over 14 amino acids. Per germline, CDR1 SGHDN and CDR2 FVKESK. Trimming took off 2 bases at V and 7 bases at J, with 9 bases between the two ends. CDR3 protein: CASSQQTGNSPLHF. The CDR3 nucleotides are TGTGCCAGCAGCCAACAAACAGGGAATTCACCCCTCCACTTT.

The chain couples TRBV6-2 or TRBV6-3 to TRBJ2-3, with no clear D. CDR3 size: 16 residues. V was trimmed by 6 bases and J by 3 bases, leaving 19 bases between them. Germline assignment: CDR1 MNHEY and CDR2 SVGEGT. The CDR3 protein is CASSHLTTAQTDTQYF. The CDR3 nucleotides read TGTGCCAGCAGCCATTTGACCACCGCACAGACAGATACGCAGTATTTT.

There are a few counts of this clonotype. The chain is built from TRBV2 and TRBJ2-6; 9 bases are shared with TRBD1. Germline CDR1 is SNHLY and CDR2 is FYNNEI. CDR3 size: 16 residues. V lost 6 bases to trimming and J lost 3 bases; unmatched junction nucleotides: 6. For the CDR3, the DNA is TGTGCCAGCAGGAGAGACAGGGGGGATGGGGCCAACGTCCTGACTTTC. Translated: CASRRDRGDGANVLTF.

This clonotype was observed a handful of times. V usage is TRBV28 and J usage is TRBJ2-7, with D perhaps TRBD1 or TRBD2 (5 bases each). Germline CDR1 is MDHEN and CDR2 is SYDVKM. Trimming took off 6 bases at V and 2 bases at J, with 14 bases between the two ends. CDR3 length equals 14 residues. The CDR3 spells CASRPTGRTYEQYF. In DNA, the CDR3 is TGTGCCAGCAGGCCGACGGGACGGACCTACGAGCAGTACTTC.

The gene calls are TRBV19 and TRBJ1-5, with 8 bases aligning to TRBD1. V was clipped by 8 bases and J by 7 bases; unmatched bases: 13. Germline V lookup: CDR1 LNHDA, CDR2 SQIVND (reference sequence). The CDR3 extends over 15 amino acids. CDR3 sequence (DNA): TGTGCCAGTTCTATCTTTGGACAGGGAGTGCAGCCCCAGCATTTT. Translation gives CASSIFGQGVQPQHF.

V usage is TRBV18 and J usage is TRBJ1-4; the D gene is possibly TRBD1 (5 bases). Germline values: CDR1 KGHSH, CDR2 LQKENI. This CDR3 spans 14 amino acids. Trimming cost V 2 bases and J 6 bases, with 10 bases left between them. The CDR3 coding sequence is TGTGCCAGCTCACCAGAGGGGTGGGATGAAAAACTGTTTTTT. This sequence encodes CASSPEGWDEKLFF.

The gene calls are TRBV12-3 or TRBV12-4 and TRBJ2-7, with a weak D call TRBD1 (5 bases). Trimming stripped 5 bases from V and 3 bases from J, with 11 bases between. The length of the CDR3 is 13 residues. The CDR3 loop is CASSRVQGYEQYF. CDR3 bases: TGTGCCAGCAGTCGGGTTCAGGGCTACGAGCAGTACTTC.

The rearrangement uses TRBV25-1 and TRBJ2-7, with TRBD1 identical over 9 bases. The CDR3 length is 13 residues. Unmatched junction bases numbered 2, after V lost 4 bases and J lost 4 bases. Germline V lookup: CDR1 MGHDK, CDR2 SYGVNS. The CDR3 DNA reads as TGTGCCAGCAGTGGGGACAGGGTTTACGAGCAGTACTTC. It is translated as CASSGDRVYEQYF.

This clonotype was recorded a few times. This chain uses TRBV2 with TRBJ1-2, with a tentative D call TRBD1 (6 bases). Trimming took off 3 bases at V and 6 bases at J, with 14 bases between the two ends. CDR1 is SNHLY and CDR2 is FYNNEI in the germline V gene. This CDR3 region has 14 residues. The CDR3 loop reads CASSERKGGNGYTF. DNA of the CDR3: TGTGCCAGCAGTGAGCGCAAAGGGGGGAATGGCTACACCTTC.

The chain links TRBV28 to TRBJ2-5; D is ambiguous. Germline values: CDR1 MDHEN, CDR2 SYDVKM. There are 13 residues in the CDR3. V was cut by 4 bases and J by 0 bases, with 6 bases left in between. The CDR3 DNA reads as TGTGCCAGCAGTTGGTACAACCAAGAGACCCAGTACTTC. Protein sequence: CASSWYNQETQYF.

The chain uses TRBV6-5 and TRBJ1-2; a possible D gene is TRBD1 (5 bases). The CDR3 is made up of 14 amino acids. The V gene's germline CDR1 is MNHEY and CDR2 SVGAGI. Trimming removed 6 bases from V and 3 bases from J, with 14 bases in between. This CDR3 reads CASSPDSRYYGYTF. The CDR3 nucleotides are TGTGCCAGCAGCCCCGACAGTCGCTACTATGGCTACACCTTC.

The chain's CDR3 is CASSPPAGKDNNEQFF. CDR3 nucleotide sequence: TGTGCCAGCAGCCCTCCCGCAGGGAAGGATAACAATGAGCAGTTCTTC. This sequence joins TRBV7-9 and TRBJ2-1; D is perhaps TRBD1 (5 bases). Trimming removed 5 bases from V and 5 bases from J, with 19 bases in between. CDR3 length: 16 residues. Germline V lookup: CDR1 SEHNR, CDR2 FQNEAQ (reference sequence).

The chain employs TRBV20-1 and TRBJ2-5, with D perhaps matching TRBD2 (5 bases). Trimming removed 1 base at V and 4 bases at J, with 10 bases between. The CDR3 has 13 amino acids. CDR1 and CDR2 from the germline V gene are DFQATT and SNEGSKA (reference sequence). The CDR3 is CSARAWESETQYF. The DNA for the CDR3 is TGCAGTGCTAGAGCCTGGGAGTCAGAGACCCAGTACTTC.

This clonotype was seen at least ten times. This rearrangement joins TRBV29-1 to TRBJ2-1; TRBD2 agrees at 12 bases. Trimming at V came to 2 bases and at J to 7 bases, leaving 3 bases not matched to a gene. CDR3 length equals 14 residues. CDR1 SQVTM and CDR2 ANQGSEA come from the germline V gene. CDR3 amino acids: CSVEQLAGGNEQFF. The CDR3 nucleotides read TGCAGCGTTGAACAACTAGCGGGAGGTAATGAGCAGTTCTTC.

The rearrangement joins TRBV30 to TRBJ1-6; D is possibly TRBD1 (5 bases). Germline CDR1 reads GTSNPN; CDR2 reads SVGIG (reference sequence). This CDR3 is built from 16 residues. V lost 0 bases and J lost 6, with 15 bases in between. The CDR3 is CAWSVGLRGVNSPLHF. The CDR3, as DNA: TGTGCCTGGAGTGTTGGTCTTCGGGGGGTTAATTCACCCCTCCACTTT.

This clonotype has more than one count but fewer than ten. The chain carries TRBV4-1 and TRBJ2-7, with 11 bases identical to TRBD1. J was trimmed by 4 bases and V by 1 base; bases with no gene match: 0. CDR3 length: 14 residues. The germline CDR1 and CDR2 sequences are MGHRA and YSYEKL. CDR3 DNA sequence: TGCGCCAGCAGCCAAGGGGACAGGGGGTACGAGCAGTACTTC. Protein: CASSQGDRGYEQYF.

This clonotype turned up a few times. This rearrangement joins TRBV13 to TRBJ2-7, with TRBD2 identical over 9 bases. There are 18 residues in the CDR3. Germline trimming cut 3 bases from V and 1 base from J; bases unmatched to any gene: 13. Germline loops: CDR1 PRHDT, CDR2 FYEKMQ (reference sequence). As DNA, the CDR3 is TGTGCCAGCAGCTTTGCCCTCTCATTAGCGGGAGAATCCTACGAGCAGTACTTC. It codes for CASSFALSLAGESYEQYF.